The T cell receptor (beta chain) under discussion was sequenced for a study of T cells in Graves' hyperthyroidism and ophthalmopathy. This clonotype has a count of ten or more. RNA transcripts were the template for amplifying TCR beta CDR3 regions. A set of HTBI primers served as the primers for a first-round RT-PCR of the TCR CDR3. TCRdb redid the calling of the multiplex PCR reads with MiXCR, one entry per CDR3 protein. The sample holds about 350,000 distinct CDR3 sequences, 15% to 20% seen once. Sequencing was performed on blood. This TCR derives from a woman aged 40 to 50 with Graves' ophthalmopathy.

The CDR3 DNA sequence: TGTGCCAGCAGTGAGGTCAATCAGCCCCAGCATTTT. As protein: CASSEVNQPQHF. The V and J genes are TRBV6-1 and TRBJ1-5; D remains unclear. Germline values: CDR1 MNHNS, CDR2 SASEGT. The CDR3 consists of 12 residues. V was clipped by 3 bases and J by 3 bases, with 3 bases between them.